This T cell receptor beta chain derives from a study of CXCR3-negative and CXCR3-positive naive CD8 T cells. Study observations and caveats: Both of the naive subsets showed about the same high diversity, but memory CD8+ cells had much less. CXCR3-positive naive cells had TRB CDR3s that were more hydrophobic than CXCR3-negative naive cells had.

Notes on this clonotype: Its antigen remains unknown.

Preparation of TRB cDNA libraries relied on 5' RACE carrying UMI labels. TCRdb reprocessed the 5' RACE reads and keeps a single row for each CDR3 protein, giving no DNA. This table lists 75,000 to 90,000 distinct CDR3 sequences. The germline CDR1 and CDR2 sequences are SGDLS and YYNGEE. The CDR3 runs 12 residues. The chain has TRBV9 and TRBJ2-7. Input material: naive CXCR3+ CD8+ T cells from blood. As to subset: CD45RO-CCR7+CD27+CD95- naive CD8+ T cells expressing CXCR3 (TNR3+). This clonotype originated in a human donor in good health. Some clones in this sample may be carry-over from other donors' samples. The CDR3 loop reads CASSSESYEQYF.